This TCR beta chain stems from a study of blood T cell repertoires in COVID-19. Study context: Researchers got acute and convalescent COVID-19 samples from the United States, Italy and Spain. Sources were T cells, B-cell-depleted T cells, or PBMCs; the material itself was cDNA or gDNA.

In the original workflow: The assay estimated nucleated cells by amplifying reference gene primers. Method: immunoSEQ multiplex PCR; TCRdb's copy keeps in-frame clones and lacks some. The D gene and trimming were derived from the DNA, and the V and J assignments and clone size from that table. The sample includes approximately 180,000 clones, around 87% seen only once; the top ten take around 2.7%. Germline lookup yields CDR1 SGHTA and CDR2 FQGNSA. The V end was cut by 0 bases, the J end by 3 bases, with 12 bases between. The CDR3 sequence is 16 residues long. The origin of this receptor is a middle-aged man with active or convalescent COVID-19. J is TRBJ1-3 and V is TRBV7-2, with a possible D match to TRBD1 (6 bases). The material sequenced was peripheral blood. CDR3 sequence reads: CASSLASQGNGNTIYF. As DNA, the CDR3 is TGTGCCAGCAGCTTAGCCTCACAGGGCAATGGAAACACCATATATTTT.